This TCR beta chain was observed in a study of PD-1 blockade in classical Hodgkin lymphoma. Study-level background: Treatment was intravenous nivolumab, 3 mg/kg every 2 weeks, until progression.

Sequencing was performed with immunoSEQ multiplex PCR; in TCRdb, only in-frame clones are kept and a portion is missing. The table includes fewer than 35,000 clones, roughly four fifths detected once. This clone is a singleton in its sample. Its antigen is undetermined. Broader study findings: In CD4+ cells, TCR diversity went up significantly by C4D1, but in CD8+ cells it did not.

Time point of the sample: cycle 4 day 1 (C4D1), after less than 7 weeks of nivolumab. All patients experienced relapse after autologous stem cell transplantation, and brentuximab vedotin exposure was variable. The CD4+ T cells used were purified from thawed PBMCs through magnetic negative selection. The CDR3 spans 16 residues. After removal of 6 bases from V and 4 bases from J, the junction contained 7 bases not matched to a gene. Germline V CDR1 and CDR2: MNHNY, SVGAGI (reference sequence). The V gene is TRBV6-6, the J gene TRBJ2-2, with 11 bases lining up with TRBD1. This receptor was taken from a human donor with classical Hodgkin lymphoma. The material sequenced was CD4+ T cells from blood, taken before the fourth cycle of nivolumab. CDR3 loop: CASRPGTGGSTGELFF. The CDR3 DNA reads as TGTGCCAGCAGGCCCGGGACAGGGGGTTCCACCGGGGAGCTGTTTTTT.